The present T cell receptor (beta chain) was sequenced within a study of blood T cell repertoires in COVID-19. Study background: Sample material is recorded as cDNA or gDNA derived from T cells, B-cell-depleted T cells, or PBMCs.

Assay: immunoSEQ multiplex PCR; the TCRdb copy retains only in-frame clones and omits some. The table records tens of thousands of clones, roughly four fifths of them present only once. Sample: peripheral blood. The source is a man in his 60s with acute or convalescent COVID-19.

The CDR3 coding sequence is TGTGCCAGCAGCAGCAGGGTAGGCACTGAAGCTTTCTTT. Translation gives CASSSRVGTEAFF. The genes are TRBV7-2 and TRBJ1-1, with a tentative D call TRBD1 (5 bases). Germline CDR1 is SGHTA and CDR2 is FQGNSA. Trimming removed 5 bases from V and 4 bases from J, with 11 bases in between. The CDR3 has 13 residues. Together with reference TRBV7-2 and TRBJ1-1, the CDR3 gives the full variable domain: GAGVSQSPSNKVTEKGKDVELRCDPISGHTALYWYRQSLGQGLEFLIYFQGNSAPDKSGLPSDRFSAERTGGSVSTLTIQRTQQEDSAVYLCASSSRVGTEAFFGQGTRLTVV.